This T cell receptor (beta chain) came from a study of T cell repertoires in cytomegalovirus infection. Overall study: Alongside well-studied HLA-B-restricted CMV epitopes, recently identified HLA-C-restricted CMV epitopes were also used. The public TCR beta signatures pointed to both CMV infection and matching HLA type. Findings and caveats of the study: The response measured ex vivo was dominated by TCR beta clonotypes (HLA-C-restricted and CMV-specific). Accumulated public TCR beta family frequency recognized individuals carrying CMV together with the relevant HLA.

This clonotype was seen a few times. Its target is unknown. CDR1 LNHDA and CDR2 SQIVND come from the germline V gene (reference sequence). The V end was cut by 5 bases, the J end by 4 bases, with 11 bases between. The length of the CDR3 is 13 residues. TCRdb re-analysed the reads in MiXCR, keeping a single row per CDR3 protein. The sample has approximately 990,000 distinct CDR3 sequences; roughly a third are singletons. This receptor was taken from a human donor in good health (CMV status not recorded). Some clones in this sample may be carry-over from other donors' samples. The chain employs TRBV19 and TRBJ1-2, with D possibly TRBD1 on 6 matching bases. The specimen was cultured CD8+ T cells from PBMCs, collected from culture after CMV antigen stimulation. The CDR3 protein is CASSPGDIYGYTF. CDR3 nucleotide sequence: TGTGCCAGTAGTCCGGGGGACATCTATGGCTACACCTTC.